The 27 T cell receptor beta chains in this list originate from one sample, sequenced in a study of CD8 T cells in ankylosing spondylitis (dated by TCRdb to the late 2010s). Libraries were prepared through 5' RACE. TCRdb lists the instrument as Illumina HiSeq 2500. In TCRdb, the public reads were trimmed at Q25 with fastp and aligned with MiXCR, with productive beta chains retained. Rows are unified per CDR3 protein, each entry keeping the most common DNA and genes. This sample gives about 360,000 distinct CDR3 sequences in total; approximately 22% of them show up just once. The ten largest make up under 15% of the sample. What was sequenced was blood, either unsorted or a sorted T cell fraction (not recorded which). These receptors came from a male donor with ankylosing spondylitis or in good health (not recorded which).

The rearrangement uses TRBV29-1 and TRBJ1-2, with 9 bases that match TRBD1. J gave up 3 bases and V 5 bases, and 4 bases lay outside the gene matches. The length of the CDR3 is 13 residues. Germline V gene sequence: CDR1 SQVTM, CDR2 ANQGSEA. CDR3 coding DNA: TGCAGCGTTAAACAGGGGGCTTACTATGGCTACACCTTC. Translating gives CSVKQGAYYGYTF. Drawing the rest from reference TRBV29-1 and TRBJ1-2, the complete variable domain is SAVISQKPSRDICQRGTSLTIQCQVDSQVTMMFWYRQQPGQSLTLIATANQGSEATYESGFVIDKFPISRPNLTFSTLTVSNMSPEDSSIYLCSVKQGAYYGYTFGSGTRLTVV.

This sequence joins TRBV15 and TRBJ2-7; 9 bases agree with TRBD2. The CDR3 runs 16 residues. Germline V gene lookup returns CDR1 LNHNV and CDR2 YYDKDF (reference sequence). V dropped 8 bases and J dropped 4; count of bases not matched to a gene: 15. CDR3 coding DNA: TGTGCCACCTCCGGTTTGGGTAGCGGGGGACCTTACGAGCAGTACTTC. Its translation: CATSGLGSGGPYEQYF.

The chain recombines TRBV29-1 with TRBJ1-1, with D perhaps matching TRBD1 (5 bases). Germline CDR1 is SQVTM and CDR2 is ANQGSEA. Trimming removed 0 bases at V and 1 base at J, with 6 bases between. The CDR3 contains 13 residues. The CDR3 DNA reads TGCAGCGTTGAAGACAGGGAGAACACTGAAGCTTTCTTT. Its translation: CSVEDRENTEAFF.

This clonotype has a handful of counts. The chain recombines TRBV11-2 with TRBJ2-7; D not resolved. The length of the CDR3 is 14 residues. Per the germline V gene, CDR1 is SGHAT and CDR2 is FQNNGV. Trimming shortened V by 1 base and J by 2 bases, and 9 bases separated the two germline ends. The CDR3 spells CASSLVVSTYEQYF. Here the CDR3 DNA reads TGTGCCAGCAGCTTAGTGGTCTCGACCTACGAGCAGTACTTC.

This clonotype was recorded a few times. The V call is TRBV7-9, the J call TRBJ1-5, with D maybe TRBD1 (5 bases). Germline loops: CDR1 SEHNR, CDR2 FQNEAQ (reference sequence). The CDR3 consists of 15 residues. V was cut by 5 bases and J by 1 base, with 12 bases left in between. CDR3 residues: CASSAAGTSNQPQHF. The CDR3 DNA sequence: TGTGCCAGCAGCGCCGCAGGGACGAGCAATCAGCCCCAGCATTTT.

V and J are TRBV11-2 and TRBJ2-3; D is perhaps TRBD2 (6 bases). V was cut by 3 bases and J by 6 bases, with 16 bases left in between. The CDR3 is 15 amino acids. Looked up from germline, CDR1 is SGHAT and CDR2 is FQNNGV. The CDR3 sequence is CASSFWRREPDTQYF. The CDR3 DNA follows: TGTGCCAGCAGCTTCTGGCGGAGGGAGCCTGATACGCAGTATTTT. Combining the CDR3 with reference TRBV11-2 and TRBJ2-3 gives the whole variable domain EAGVAQSPRYKIIEKRQSVAFWCNPISGHATLYWYQQILGQGPKLLIQFQNNGVVDDSQLPKDRFSAERLKGVDSTLKIQPAKLEDSAVYLCASSFWRREPDTQYFGPGTRLTVL.

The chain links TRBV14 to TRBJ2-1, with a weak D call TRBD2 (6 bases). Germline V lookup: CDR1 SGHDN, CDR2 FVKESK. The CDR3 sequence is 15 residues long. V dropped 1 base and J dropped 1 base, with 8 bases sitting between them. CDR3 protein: CASSQVGGSYNEQFF. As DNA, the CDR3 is TGTGCCAGCAGCCAAGTCGGGGGATCCTACAATGAGCAGTTCTTC.

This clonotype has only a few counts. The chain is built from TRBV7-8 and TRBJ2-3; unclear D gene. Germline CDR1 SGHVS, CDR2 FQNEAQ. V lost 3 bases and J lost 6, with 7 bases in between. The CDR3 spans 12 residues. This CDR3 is CASSFWSDTQYF. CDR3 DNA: TGTGCCAGCAGCTTTTGGTCCGATACGCAGTATTTT.

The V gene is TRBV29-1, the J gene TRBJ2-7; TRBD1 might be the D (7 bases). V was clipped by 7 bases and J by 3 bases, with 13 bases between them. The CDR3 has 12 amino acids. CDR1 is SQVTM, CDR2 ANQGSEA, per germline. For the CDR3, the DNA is TGCAGCGCGGAGGGGGCGGGCTACGAGCAGTACTTC. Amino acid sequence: CSAEGAGYEQYF.

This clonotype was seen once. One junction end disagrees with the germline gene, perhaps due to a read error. The CDR3 loop is CSAEGQVDYELYF. The CDR3 nucleotides read TGCAGTGCCGAGGGACAGGTAGATTACGAGCTGTACTTC. V gene TRBV20-1 combines with J gene TRBJ2-7; TRBD1 matches at 8 bases. The CDR3 spans 13 residues. Germline loops: CDR1 DFQATT, CDR2 SNEGSKA (reference sequence).

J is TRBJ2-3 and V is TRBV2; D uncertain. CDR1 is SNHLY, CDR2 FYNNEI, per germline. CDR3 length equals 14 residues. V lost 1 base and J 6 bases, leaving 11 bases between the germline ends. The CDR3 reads CASSEGLAPDTQYF. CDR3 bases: TGTGCCAGCAGTGAAGGGTTGGCTCCCGATACGCAGTATTTT.

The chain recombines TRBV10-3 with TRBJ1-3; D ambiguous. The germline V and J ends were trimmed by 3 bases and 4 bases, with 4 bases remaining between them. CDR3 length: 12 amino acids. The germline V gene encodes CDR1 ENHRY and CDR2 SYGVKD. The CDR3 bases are TGTGCCATCAGTGATAGGGGAAACACCATATATTTT. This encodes CAISDRGNTIYF.

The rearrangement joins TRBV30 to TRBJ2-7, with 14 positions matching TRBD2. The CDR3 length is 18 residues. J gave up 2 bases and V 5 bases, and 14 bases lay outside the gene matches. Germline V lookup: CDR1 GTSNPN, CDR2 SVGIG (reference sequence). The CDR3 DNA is TGTGCCTGGCAATTCGGGACTAGCGGGGGATCGATAACCTACGAGCAGTACTTC. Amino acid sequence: CAWQFGTSGGSITYEQYF.

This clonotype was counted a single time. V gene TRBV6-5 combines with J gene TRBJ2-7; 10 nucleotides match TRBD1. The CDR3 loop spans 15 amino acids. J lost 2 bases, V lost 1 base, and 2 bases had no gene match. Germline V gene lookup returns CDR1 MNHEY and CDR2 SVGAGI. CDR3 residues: CASSYLGTGAYEQYF. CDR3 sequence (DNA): TGTGCCAGCAGTTACTTAGGGACAGGGGCCTACGAGCAGTACTTC.

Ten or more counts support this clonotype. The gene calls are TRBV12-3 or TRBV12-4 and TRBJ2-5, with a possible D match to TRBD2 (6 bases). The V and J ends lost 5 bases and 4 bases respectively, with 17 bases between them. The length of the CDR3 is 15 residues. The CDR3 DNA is TGTGCCAGCAGTCCAACCGGGACTCCCCGAGAGACCCAGTACTTC. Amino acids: CASSPTGTPRETQYF.

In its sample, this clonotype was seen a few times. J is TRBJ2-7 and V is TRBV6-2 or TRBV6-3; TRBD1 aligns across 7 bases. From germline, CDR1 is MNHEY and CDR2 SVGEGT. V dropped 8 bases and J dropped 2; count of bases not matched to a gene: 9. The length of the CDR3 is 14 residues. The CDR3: CASHFGDRTYEQYF. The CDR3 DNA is TGTGCCAGCCATTTCGGGGACAGAACCTACGAGCAGTACTTC.

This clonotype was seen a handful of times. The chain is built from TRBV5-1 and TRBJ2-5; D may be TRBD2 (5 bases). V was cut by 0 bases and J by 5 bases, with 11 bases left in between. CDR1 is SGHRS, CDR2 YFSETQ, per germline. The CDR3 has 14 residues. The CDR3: CASSLATNQETQYF. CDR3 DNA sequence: TGCGCCAGCAGCTTGGCGACTAATCAGGAGACCCAGTACTTC.

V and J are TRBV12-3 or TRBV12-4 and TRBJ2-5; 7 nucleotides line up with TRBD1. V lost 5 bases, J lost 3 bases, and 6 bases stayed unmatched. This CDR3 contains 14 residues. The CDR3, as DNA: TGTGCCAGCAGTGCGACAGGGATCAAAGAGACCCAGTACTTC. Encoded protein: CASSATGIKETQYF.

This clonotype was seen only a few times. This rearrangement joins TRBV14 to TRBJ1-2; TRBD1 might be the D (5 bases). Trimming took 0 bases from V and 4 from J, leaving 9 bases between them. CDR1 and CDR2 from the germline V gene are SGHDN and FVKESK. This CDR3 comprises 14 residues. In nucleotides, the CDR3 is TGTGCCAGCAGCCAAGACTGGACAAGCTATGGCTACACCTTC. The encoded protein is CASSQDWTSYGYTF.

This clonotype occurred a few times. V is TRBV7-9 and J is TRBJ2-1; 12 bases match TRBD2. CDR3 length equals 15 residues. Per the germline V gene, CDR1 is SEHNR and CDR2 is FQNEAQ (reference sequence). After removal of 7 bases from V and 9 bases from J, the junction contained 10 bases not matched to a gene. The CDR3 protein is CASTHLPSGGGEQFF. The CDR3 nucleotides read TGTGCCAGCACCCACCTGCCTAGCGGGGGGGGTGAGCAGTTCTTC.

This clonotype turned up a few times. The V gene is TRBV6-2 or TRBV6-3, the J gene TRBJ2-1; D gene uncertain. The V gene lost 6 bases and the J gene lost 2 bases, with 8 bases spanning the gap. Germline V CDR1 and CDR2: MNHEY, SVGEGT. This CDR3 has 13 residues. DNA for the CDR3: TGTGCCAGCAGACAAGGTACCTACAATGAGCAGTTCTTC. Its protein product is CASRQGTYNEQFF.

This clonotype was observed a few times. This CDR3 reads CASSQDIRGPPNYEQYF. The CDR3, as DNA: TGCGCCAGCAGCCAAGATATACGAGGGCCCCCAAACTACGAGCAGTACTTC. This sequence joins TRBV4-1 and TRBJ2-7; the D gene is possibly TRBD2 (5 bases). Germline loops: CDR1 MGHRA, CDR2 YSYEKL. The ends were cut back, 0 bases at V and 3 bases at J, with 18 bases in the middle. The CDR3 extends over 17 amino acids.

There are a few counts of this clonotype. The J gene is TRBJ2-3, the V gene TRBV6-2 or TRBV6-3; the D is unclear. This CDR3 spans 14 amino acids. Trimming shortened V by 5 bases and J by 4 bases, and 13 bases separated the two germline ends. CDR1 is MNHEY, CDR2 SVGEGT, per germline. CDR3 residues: CASSPGPGADTQYF. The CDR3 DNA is TGTGCCAGCAGTCCCGGACCGGGCGCAGATACGCAGTATTTT.

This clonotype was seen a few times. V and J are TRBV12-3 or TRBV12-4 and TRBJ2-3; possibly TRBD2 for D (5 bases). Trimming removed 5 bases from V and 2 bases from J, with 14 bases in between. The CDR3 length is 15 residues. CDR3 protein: CASSRSVAFTDTQYF. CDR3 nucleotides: TGTGCCAGCAGTAGATCTGTAGCGTTCACAGATACGCAGTATTTT.

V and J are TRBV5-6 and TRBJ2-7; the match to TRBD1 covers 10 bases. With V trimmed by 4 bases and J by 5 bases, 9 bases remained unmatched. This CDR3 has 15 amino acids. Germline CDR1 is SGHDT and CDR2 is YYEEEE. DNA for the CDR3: TGTGCCAGCAGCGGGGGGACAGGGGATATTAACGAGCAGTACTTC. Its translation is CASSGGTGDINEQYF.

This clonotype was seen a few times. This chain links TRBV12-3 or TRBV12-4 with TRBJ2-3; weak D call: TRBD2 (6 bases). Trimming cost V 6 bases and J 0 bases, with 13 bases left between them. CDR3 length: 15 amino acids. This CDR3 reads CASSPGVRSTDTQYF. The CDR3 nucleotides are TGTGCCAGCAGCCCGGGAGTACGGAGCACAGATACGCAGTATTTT.

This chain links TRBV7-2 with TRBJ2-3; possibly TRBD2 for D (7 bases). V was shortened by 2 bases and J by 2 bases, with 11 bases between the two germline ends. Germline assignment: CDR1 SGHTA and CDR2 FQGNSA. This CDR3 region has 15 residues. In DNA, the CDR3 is TGTGCCAGCAGCTTACCCGGGGGGCCCACAGATACGCAGTATTTT. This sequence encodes CASSLPGGPTDTQYF.